Below, 28 T cell receptor beta chains from the same sample are listed, as sequenced in a study of CD8 T cells in ankylosing spondylitis. TCRdb re-called the 5' RACE reads with MiXCR, one entry per CDR3 protein. The sample includes about 340,000 distinct CDR3 sequences, approximately 15% of them seen just once. The material sequenced was blood, either unsorted or a sorted T cell fraction (not recorded which). The receptors come from a male donor with ankylosing spondylitis or in good health (not recorded which).

This clonotype showed up just a few times. The chain links TRBV30 to TRBJ2-3, with 11 bases fitting TRBD1. The ends lost 5 bases at V and 5 bases at J; junction bases unmatched: 3. Germline V lookup: CDR1 GTSNPN, CDR2 SVGIG (reference sequence). The CDR3 has 13 amino acids. DNA of the CDR3: TGTGCCTGGGGACAGGGGGCCGGAGATACGCAGTATTTT. Protein: CAWGQGAGDTQYF.

This chain links TRBV6-6 with TRBJ1-5, with D unclear. The germline CDR1 and CDR2 sequences are MNHNY and SVGAGI (reference sequence). CDR3 length: 16 residues. Deletions cut 2 bases from V and 3 bases from J, with 14 bases between. The CDR3 bases are TGTGCCAGCAGTTACCTCGAGGGCAGTGCCAATCAGCCCCAGCATTTT. Protein sequence: CASSYLEGSANQPQHF.

The chain is built from TRBV5-1 and TRBJ1-1; TRBD1 is a possible D gene (6 bases). This CDR3 region has 15 residues. Germline CDR1 and CDR2: SGHRS and YFSETQ. Deletions cut 0 bases from V and 4 bases from J, with 13 bases between. CDR3 sequence: CASSLDGGRFTEAFF. CDR3 nucleotide sequence: TGCGCCAGCAGCTTGGATGGGGGGCGATTCACTGAAGCTTTCTTT.

V gene TRBV6-1 combines with J gene TRBJ2-3, with 12 bases lining up with TRBD2. The CDR3 runs to 16 residues. V lost 1 base and J lost 8; bases outside the gene matches: 7. Germline assignment: CDR1 MNHNS and CDR2 SASEGT. This CDR3 reads CASSEGLAGVQSTQYF. For the CDR3, the DNA is TGTGCCAGCAGTGAAGGACTAGCGGGGGTTCAGAGTACGCAGTATTTT.

The rearrangement uses TRBV19 and TRBJ1-1; no firm D call. CDR3 length equals 14 residues. Germline V gene lookup returns CDR1 LNHDA and CDR2 SQIVND (reference sequence). V lost 3 bases and J 5 bases, leaving 13 bases between the germline ends. The CDR3 sequence is CASSIRAGDTEAFF. The CDR3 nucleotides read TGTGCCAGTAGTATTCGGGCAGGAGATACTGAAGCTTTCTTT.

This clonotype was observed a handful of times. The V gene is TRBV12-3 or TRBV12-4, the J gene TRBJ2-7; TRBD2 matches 9 bases. The CDR3 is made up of 14 amino acids. Trimming at V came to 1 base and at J to 5 bases, leaving 3 bases not matched to a gene. The CDR3 region has the DNA TGTGCCAGCAGTTTAGGGGGACTAGCTAACGAGCAGTACTTC. This gives the protein CASSLGGLANEQYF.

The table lists this clonotype with a few counts. The chain employs TRBV20-1 and TRBJ2-7; 7 positions match TRBD1. After removal of 5 bases from V and 4 bases from J, the junction contained 8 bases not matched to a gene. This CDR3 has 13 amino acids. CDR1 DFQATT and CDR2 SNEGSKA come from the germline V gene (reference sequence). The CDR3 loop is CSAPRQGLYEQYF. The CDR3 DNA reads TGCAGTGCTCCCCGACAGGGCTTATACGAGCAGTACTTC.

This rearrangement joins TRBV2 to TRBJ2-2; D might be TRBD2 (7 bases). Germline V gene sequence: CDR1 SNHLY, CDR2 FYNNEI. This CDR3 region has 15 residues. Between the trimmed V and J ends, which lost 7 bases and 5 bases, there was a span of 17 bases. CDR3 DNA: TGTGCCAGCATTCAGTCAAGGGGGGGGACCGGGGAGCTGTTTTTT. Protein: CASIQSRGGTGELFF.

This clonotype was counted at least ten times. The gene calls are TRBV12-3 or TRBV12-4 and TRBJ1-4, with no clear D. The CDR3 is made up of 14 amino acids. Trimming took off 6 bases at V and 8 bases at J, with 16 bases between the two ends. The CDR3 loop is CASSIVQLGEKLFF. CDR3 sequence (DNA): TGTGCCAGCAGCATAGTGCAGCTTGGGGAAAAACTGTTTTTT.

The chain joins TRBV4-1 to TRBJ2-1; D is possibly TRBD1 (5 bases). This CDR3 is 16 amino acids long. Germline V gives CDR1 MGHRA, CDR2 YSYEKL. V was cut by 4 bases and J by 10 bases, with 23 bases left in between. The CDR3, as DNA: TGCGCCAGCAGCCCTCTAGGGGATCCATCGTTTTGGGAGCAGTTCTTC. Amino acids: CASSPLGDPSFWEQFF.

This sequence joins TRBV5-1 and TRBJ1-6, with TRBD1 identical over 10 bases. CDR1 and CDR2 from the germline V gene are SGHRS and YFSETQ. CDR3 length: 16 residues. The J segment lost 2 bases and the V segment lost 4 bases, leaving 3 bases of the junction unmatched. The CDR3 DNA follows: TGCGCCAGCAGCCTCGGGACAGGGGCCTATAATTCACCCCTCCACTTT. Its protein product is CASSLGTGAYNSPLHF.

This clonotype was seen a few times. This sequence joins TRBV5-5 and TRBJ1-2; D is unresolved. CDR1 and CDR2 (germline): SGHKS, YYEKEE (reference sequence). V was clipped by 5 bases and J by 7 bases, with 9 bases between them. CDR3 size: 11 residues. The CDR3 loop is CASSATVGYTF. In DNA, the CDR3 is TGTGCCAGCAGTGCAACAGTTGGCTACACCTTC.

The chain has TRBV5-1 and TRBJ2-7; 7 bases align to TRBD1. The CDR3 is 16 residues long. The junction had 11 bases not matched to a gene; V was cut back by 1 base and J by 4 bases. Germline CDR1 reads SGHRS; CDR2 reads YFSETQ. The CDR3 DNA reads as TGCGCCAGCAGCTTGTCTCGACAGGGCGGAACTTACGAGCAGTACTTC. It specifies CASSLSRQGGTYEQYF.

Of note for this clonotype: Its ends do not fully match the called genes, so a read error is possible. CDR3 sequence reads: CARSLGDPGTGTTNEKLFF. The CDR3, as DNA: TGTGCCAGGAGCTTAGGTGATCCCGGGACAGGGACAACTAATGAAAAACTGTTTTTT. V usage is TRBV7-8 and J usage is TRBJ1-4; 9 bases match TRBD1. Germline V gene lookup returns CDR1 SGHVS and CDR2 FQNEAQ. The CDR3 contains 19 residues.

This clonotype was picked up a small number of times. V gene TRBV29-1 combines with J gene TRBJ2-2; a weak D match, TRBD2 (6 bases). The CDR3 covers 13 residues. The V gene lost 4 bases and the J gene lost 3 bases, with 9 bases spanning the gap. CDR1 SQVTM and CDR2 ANQGSEA come from the germline V gene. The CDR3 DNA is TGCAGCGTTGGGGCGGGGTACACCGGGGAGCTGTTTTTT. This gives the protein CSVGAGYTGELFF.

This clonotype was seen a few times. The chain has TRBV5-1 and TRBJ2-5; D remains unclear. V gave up 5 bases and J gave up 3 bases, with 5 bases separating them. The CDR3 sequence is 11 residues long. Germline CDR1 is SGHRS and CDR2 is YFSETQ. The CDR3 loop reads CASRVEETQYF. CDR3 bases: TGCGCCAGCAGGGTTGAAGAGACCCAGTACTTC.

The chain has TRBV5-1 and TRBJ2-4, with D uncertain. V was shortened by 2 bases and J by 0 bases, with 9 bases between the two germline ends. Germline V gene lookup returns CDR1 SGHRS and CDR2 YFSETQ. This CDR3 region has 15 residues. The CDR3 coding sequence is TGCGCCAGCAGCTTCACAGATCTAGCCAAAAACATTCAGTACTTC. Translation: CASSFTDLAKNIQYF.

CDR3 bases: TGCGCCAGCAGCTCGAGGGGTACCTTCTCGGATGAGCAGTTCTTC. Translated: CASSSRGTFSDEQFF. The rearrangement uses TRBV5-1 and TRBJ2-1; D is perhaps TRBD1 or TRBD2 (5 bases each). The ends were cut back, 3 bases at V and 8 bases at J, with 18 bases in the middle. Germline-derived CDR1 and CDR2 are SGHRS and YFSETQ. There are 15 residues in the CDR3.

V gene TRBV20-1 combines with J gene TRBJ2-1; D not resolved. CDR1 is DFQATT, CDR2 SNEGSKA, per germline (reference sequence). The CDR3 loop spans 15 amino acids. The ends were cut back, 0 bases at V and 9 bases at J, with 18 bases in the middle. The DNA for the CDR3 is TGCAGTGCTAGAGATGCCAGTCTGGGTGATAGTGAGCAGTTCTTC. Amino acid sequence: CSARDASLGDSEQFF.

The chain has TRBV19 and TRBJ1-5; no clear D gene. V lost 3 bases and J lost 12, with 12 bases in between. The CDR3 extends over 12 amino acids. The germline gives CDR1 LNHDA, CDR2 SQIVND (reference sequence). DNA for the CDR3: TGTGCCAGTAGTATCCACGTCGGGTACCAGCATTTT. As protein: CASSIHVGYQHF. Looking up the rest from reference TRBV19 and TRBJ1-5 gives the full variable domain: DGGITQSPKYLFRKEGQNVTLSCEQNLNHDAMYWYRQDPGQGLRLIYYSQIVNDFQKGDIAEGYSVSREKKESFPLTVTSAQKNPTAFYLCASSIHVGYQHFGDGTRLSIL.

This clonotype was counted between two and nine times. The chain employs TRBV11-2 and TRBJ1-2; the D is unclear. The CDR3 length is 16 residues. Germline loops: CDR1 SGHAT, CDR2 FQNNGV. Trimming stripped 5 bases from V and 7 bases from J, with 23 bases between. The CDR3 region has the DNA TGTGCCAGCAGCCCCACATTTTCCTCGTGGCTTCGTGGCTACACCTTC. This sequence encodes CASSPTFSSWLRGYTF.

The rearrangement links TRBV27 to TRBJ1-5; D not resolved. The germline CDR1 and CDR2 sequences are MNHEY and SMNVEV (reference sequence). This CDR3 has 13 residues. With 1 base removed from V and 1 base from J, the gap between germline ends came to 2 bases. CDR3 sequence reads: CASSLWSNQPQHF. The CDR3 coding sequence is TGTGCCAGCAGTTTATGGAGCAATCAGCCCCAGCATTTT.

The V call is TRBV11-2, the J call TRBJ1-1, with 9 positions matching TRBD1. The trim removed 3 bases at V and 1 base at J, leaving 3 bases unmatched. Per the germline V gene, CDR1 is SGHAT and CDR2 is FQNNGV. The CDR3 runs to 15 residues. CDR3 protein: CASSLLTGGNTEAFF. In DNA, the CDR3 is TGTGCCAGCAGCTTGTTGACAGGGGGGAACACTGAAGCTTTCTTT.

This clonotype turned up a few times. This sequence joins TRBV6-5 and TRBJ2-1; D not certain. V lost 0 bases and J 5 bases, leaving 5 bases between the germline ends. In germline, CDR1 is MNHEY, CDR2 SVGAGI. There are 13 residues in the CDR3. The CDR3, as DNA: TGTGCCAGCAGTTACTCCCGGGACAATGAGCAGTTCTTC. Encoded protein: CASSYSRDNEQFF.

Of note for this clonotype: A read error may explain this, as a much larger clone is one base away. The rearrangement links TRBV4-1 to TRBJ2-5, with D hard to call. Germline-derived CDR1 and CDR2 are MGHRA and YSYEKL. The CDR3 has 11 amino acids. Deletions cut 0 bases from V and 7 bases from J, with 3 bases between. The CDR3 region has the DNA TGCGCCAGCAGCCAAGAGGGGACCCAGTACTTC. This sequence encodes CASSQEGTQYF.

The gene calls are TRBV7-9 and TRBJ1-2; a weak D match, TRBD1 (6 bases). V was clipped by 1 base and J by 4 bases, with 10 bases between them. The length of the CDR3 is 14 residues. Germline V gene data show CDR1 as SEHNR and CDR2 as FQNEAQ (reference sequence). The CDR3 sequence is CASSLDRASYGYTF. For the CDR3, the DNA is TGTGCCAGCAGCTTAGACAGGGCATCCTATGGCTACACCTTC.

J is TRBJ2-1 and V is TRBV12-3 or TRBV12-4; D tentatively fits TRBD1 or TRBD2 (6 bases each). CDR3 length: 16 residues. Trimming removed 5 bases from V and 12 bases from J, with 26 bases in between. The CDR3 loop reads CASSPPGGRPKGRQFF. The CDR3 nucleotides read TGTGCCAGCAGTCCACCCGGGGGCAGGCCCAAAGGTCGGCAGTTCTTC.

The chain employs TRBV18 and TRBJ2-5; D gene ambiguous. Trimming removed 4 bases from V and 4 bases from J, with 13 bases in between. This CDR3 contains 14 residues. The germline V gene has CDR1 KGHSH and CDR2 LQKENI. The CDR3 sequence: CASSLTPTGETQYF. In DNA form, the CDR3 reads TGTGCCAGCTCACTTACTCCGACGGGAGAGACCCAGTACTTC.